This is a list of T cell receptor beta chains from one sample in a study of shared clonotypes between healthy human individuals. Produced via immunoSEQ multiplex PCR; TCRdb's table is partial and in-frame only. The table shows some 1 million clones, with around four fifths occurring only once. Specimen: memory CD4+ T cells sorted from blood. The receptors stem from a man younger than 35 in good health. The CDR3 runs from the conserved cysteine through the conserved F or W. Fields, in order: V gene, clone size, CDR3 protein. Size tells how often a clone was seen (once, few, many) or the class of an expanded clone, and some rows leave it out.

>TRBV6-1|NA
CASSPGHSDTQYF
>TRBV11-2|NA
CASSWSGTSGRAGEQYF
>TRBV4-3|NA
CASSQTIDRTLSYEQYF
>TRBV30|NA
CAWLGQGGSPLHF
>TRBV12-5|once
CASGILWTGWHGELFF
>TRBV29-1|NA
CSGLGRTYEQYF
>TRBV7-9|NA
CASSLGLTGGSYNEQFF
>TRBV2|NA
CASSGVPYNEQFF
>TRBV29-1|NA
CSAGTSASGELFF
>TRBV5-5|few
CASSARGSETQYF
>TRBV21-1|few
CASSQQGADTGELFF
>TRBV30|many
CAWSVLSGMNTEAFF
>TRBV7-6|NA
CASSYRGAAGDTQYF
>TRBV5-6|many
CASSSGTGKSNSPLHF
>TRBV19|NA
CASSPLGSHGYTF
>TRBV27|NA
CASCIVGSSDTQYF
>TRBV7-9|NA
CASSRSWASGPNIQYF
>TRBV10-3|NA
CAIRDSAGEAEAFF
>TRBV5-5|NA
CASSPLVASTGELFF
>TRBV28|NA
CASSLWETYEQYF
>TRBV14|NA
CASSQDRGRGSANEQFF
>TRBV6-5|NA
CASSYTQKKNTGELFF
>TRBV18|NA
CASSPAPRGVNTEAFF
>TRBV5-1|NA
CASSLIAGSTDTQYF
>TRBV5-6|NA
CASSLEGPLGEKLFF
>TRBV9|NA
CASSPRTAGELFF
>TRBV30|NA
CAWSPHPGITEAFF
>TRBV5-1|NA
CASSLAVMNTEAFF
>TRBV28|NA
CASTSHGTGGEKLFF
>TRBV6-6|NA
CASRIRDYRNNEQFF
>TRBV6-6|NA
CASSGQGEVNYGYTF
>TRBV27|NA
CASGAGSSGANVLTF
>TRBV6-5|NA
CASSRTVKNIQYF
>TRBV2|NA
CASTRGRGRTDTQYF
>TRBV2|once
CASSLTSGNEQFF
>TRBV18|NA
CASSPPYQNTGELFF
>TRBV5-1|NA
CASSLLTGDNSPLHF
>TRBV19|NA
CASSLLAGGGTQYF
>TRBV5-6|NA
CASSRAESGYTF
>TRBV4-2|once
CASSQNPPGIYGYTF
>TRBV18|NA
CASSPQETEGYTF
>TRBV4-1|NA
CASSQEQSSYNSPLHF
>TRBV5-1|NA
CASSLLGDAGGTQYF
>TRBV30|NA
CAWGQGADQPQHF
>TRBV5-4|NA
CASSLGGSQETQYF
>TRBV28|once
CASPGGSYNEQFF
>TRBV6-5|NA
CASSYSRGNSPLHF
>TRBV20-1|NA
CSVSGFYGYTF
>TRBV5-5|NA
CASSLGQGVAYEQYF
>TRBV30|NA
CAWSVREGAYGYTF
>TRBV9|NA
CASSGLGGSTDTQYF
>TRBV30|NA
CAWRRDKGEAFF
>TRBV28|NA
CASGSTLAEQYF
>TRBV5-1|NA
CASRTGGPTSNEQFF
>TRBV7-3|NA
CASSSTGGDYGYTF